The sequence of this TCR beta chain was determined in a study of blood T cells in healthy people across ages. Comment on this clonotype: Its target is unknown. With a much larger clone just one base away, this may be a read error.

Study-level points and caveats: In these data, TCR beta diversity tracked strongly with naive T cell percentage. Diversity was higher, and naive CD4+ cells more numerous, in long-lived donors than in aged donors. Unsorted PBMCs blocked a conclusive comparison of naive and antigen-experienced cells.

Alongside a J-beta primer mix, a sample-barcoded 5' primer served in a second PCR lasting about 7 to 12 cycles. Every cDNA was tagged by a template-switch adaptor with 12 random nucleotides. From the 5' RACE reads, TCRdb called clonotypes with MiXCR, one entry per CDR3 protein. Seen here are 850,000 or so distinct CDR3 sequences, 25% to 35% observed once, and the top ten hold 17%. This CDR3 is built from 18 residues. Germline CDR1 and CDR2: SGDLS and YYNGEE. Sequencing was done on a sample of blood. This sequence joins TRBV9 and TRBJ2-1; 11 nucleotides line up with TRBD2. The end of the DNA aligns better with TRBJ2-7, so the J call may be wrong. The sequence came from a woman aged 80 or over in good health. The CDR3 here is CASSPFGGGLAAYNEQYF. The CDR3 DNA sequence: TGTGCCAGCAGCCCCTTTGGGGGGGGACTAGCGGCTTACAATGAGCAGTACTTC.